These T cell receptor beta chains were read from a single sample in a study of radiation and T cells in renal cell carcinoma. Only in-frame clones appear in the TCRdb table, and some are missing; sequencing was by immunoSEQ multiplex PCR. The sample lists under 20,000 clones, around 66% seen once, with 25% to 30% in the top ten. Sequenced here: tumor tissue, sampled from a patient whose treatment included radiotherapy and nephrectomy. The receptors stem from a woman in her 70s with renal cell carcinoma. The CDR3 runs from the conserved cysteine through the conserved F or W.

15	TRBV4-1	CASSQSPSSADTQYF
15	TRBV10-2	CASSEQGPTNEKLFF
15	TRBV7-7	CASSLSGAGGHEQFF
14	TRBV6-1	CASSATSGFYEQYF
15	TRBV5-6	CASSLADRVGEKLFF
16	TRBV9	CASSVGGLAATGELFF
14	TRBV30	CAWSVGGGDEKLFF
17	TRBV7-2	CASSPATSGGAADTQYF
14	TRBV14	CASSQEGLSYEQYF
13	TRBV5-1	CASSFDSTGAQYF
17	TRBV14	CASSQEKAGGSTDTQYF
14	TRBV7-9	CASSPPGAYNEQFF
16	TRBV5-1	CASSLLSGDSGNTIYF
18	TRBV7-9	CASSKLSYHGKKTYGYTF
14	TRBV14	CASSQATGFSPLHF
15	TRBV7-9	CASSFARGPQETQYF
16	TRBV6-1	CASSEGTGDVREKLFF
14	TRBV2	CASRELARTDTQYF
16	TRBV5-5	CASSLVRASSGNTIYF
13	TRBV9	CASSVGQVETQYF
12	TRBV29-1	CSVVLVGGELFF